This passage covers 12 T cell receptor beta chains from one sample sequenced in a study of cytomegalovirus exposure and HLA in healthy donors. Vbeta (60) and Jbeta (13) primers were used in the PCR. Clones were sequenced by immunoSEQ multiplex PCR, and TCRdb holds only the in-frame ones, with some missing. The table lists approximately 140,000 clones, 76% of them singletons. The specimen sequenced was PBMCs. The origin of the receptors is a man aged 35-49 years in good health and CMV-seronegative.

This clone has a single count. The V and J genes are TRBV27 and TRBJ2-1; TRBD2 matches 11 bases. CDR3 length: 15 amino acids. J lost 8 bases, V lost 2 bases, and 5 bases had no gene match. Looked up from germline, CDR1 is MNHEY and CDR2 is SMNVEV (reference sequence). In nucleotides, the CDR3 is TGTGCCAGCAGTTTAGGGGGACTAGCGGTAGATGAGCAGTTCTTC. Amino acid sequence: CASSLGGLAVDEQFF.

The rearrangement links TRBV7-3 to TRBJ1-2; the D is unclear. Germline lookup yields CDR1 SGHTA and CDR2 FQGTGA. V dropped 3 bases and J dropped 4 bases, with 6 bases sitting between them. The CDR3 length is 12 residues. The DNA of the CDR3 is TGTGCCAGCAGCTTGAGCGGCTATGGCTACACCTTC. This gives the protein CASSLSGYGYTF.

The chain links TRBV6-5 to TRBJ1-3; the match to TRBD1 covers 11 bases. Germline CDR1 MNHEY, CDR2 SVGAGI. V shed 4 bases, J shed 3 bases, and the junction held 2 bases outside the gene matches. The CDR3 extends over 15 amino acids. The CDR3 loop is CASSSGTGGGNTIYF. The CDR3 DNA sequence: TGTGCCAGCAGTTCTGGGACAGGGGGTGGAAACACCATATATTTT.

The chain employs TRBV6-6 and TRBJ2-7, with D possibly TRBD1 on 6 matching bases. Germline CDR1 and CDR2: MNHNY and SVGAGI (reference sequence). This CDR3 contains 15 residues. Trimming removed 2 bases from V and 0 bases from J, with 11 bases in between. CDR3 in amino acids: CASSYAGALSYEQYF. The CDR3 nucleotides are TGTGCCAGCAGTTACGCAGGGGCCCTCTCCTACGAGCAGTACTTC.

The chain combines TRBV9 with TRBJ2-1; TRBD1 aligns across 10 bases. The length of the CDR3 is 15 residues. V gave up 0 bases and J gave up 6 bases; unmatched junction bases: 3. Germline lookup yields CDR1 SGDLS and CDR2 YYNGEE. CDR3 region: CASSVGTGGGNEQFF. Written as DNA, the CDR3 is TGTGCCAGCAGCGTAGGGACAGGGGGGGGCAATGAGCAGTTCTTC.

This chain uses TRBV5-1 with TRBJ1-1, with D hard to call. V lost 0 bases to trimming and J lost 3 bases, with 6 bases between them. Germline V gene lookup returns CDR1 SGHRS and CDR2 YFSETQ. The CDR3 loop spans 13 amino acids. The CDR3 region is CASSLVGYTEAFF. DNA of the CDR3: TGCGCCAGCAGCTTGGTCGGGTACACTGAAGCTTTCTTT.

This clone came up once. The chain recombines TRBV25-1 with TRBJ1-6, with TRBD1 matching over 7 bases. This CDR3 spans 14 amino acids. CDR1 is MGHDK, CDR2 SYGVNS, per germline. J lost 7 bases, V lost 8 bases, and 8 bases had no gene match. The CDR3 is CASGMGTENSPLHF. CDR3 coding DNA: TGTGCCAGCGGGATGGGGACAGAGAATTCACCCCTCCACTTT.

V and J are TRBV19 and TRBJ2-7; D is perhaps TRBD1 (5 bases). CDR1 is LNHDA, CDR2 SQIVND, per germline (reference sequence). Trimming cost V 4 bases and J 10 bases, with 17 bases left between them. CDR3 length equals 13 residues. The CDR3 loop is CASSTPYRNGQYF. The CDR3 coding sequence is TGTGCCAGTAGTACCCCCTACAGGAACGGTCAGTACTTC.

The chain employs TRBV6-4 and TRBJ2-1, with D tentatively TRBD2 (6 bases). The CDR3 totals 14 residues. The ends were cut back, 4 bases at V and 1 base at J, with 8 bases in the middle. Per germline, CDR1 MRHNA and CDR2 SNTAGT. CDR3 amino acids: CASSAGGSYNEQFF. CDR3 DNA: TGTGCCAGCAGTGCAGGAGGGTCCTACAATGAGCAGTTCTTC.

About this clone itself: A read error may produce the germline difference seen at one junction end. The chain uses TRBV4-1 and TRBJ2-4; TRBD2 is a possible D gene (6 bases). The CDR3 runs to 14 residues. CDR1 is MGHRA, CDR2 YSYEKL, per germline. CDR3 DNA sequence: TGCGCCAGCAGCCAGACTAGTTCCGTTAACAGTCAGTACTTC. Amino acids: CASSQTSSVNSQYF.

V gene TRBV19 combines with J gene TRBJ2-7, with D perhaps TRBD2 (5 bases). Looked up from germline, CDR1 is LNHDA and CDR2 is SQIVND (reference sequence). V lost 9 bases and J lost 4, with 13 bases in between. This CDR3 spans 12 amino acids. CDR3 protein: CASADSPYEQYF. The CDR3 nucleotides are TGTGCCAGCGCGGACTCGCCATACGAGCAGTACTTC.

The chain employs TRBV5-6 and TRBJ1-4, with 8 bases fitting TRBD1. The CDR3 sequence is 16 residues long. V was clipped by 0 bases and J by 5 bases; unmatched bases: 6. From germline, CDR1 is SGHDT and CDR2 YYEEEE. The CDR3, as DNA: TGTGCCAGCAGCTTGGTGGAGACAGGGGCAAATGAAAAACTGTTTTTT. Translating it yields CASSLVETGANEKLFF.